The 11 T cell receptor beta chains presented below share a single source sample, sequenced in a study of OX40 agonist ivuxolimab in advanced cancers. Clones were sequenced by immunoSEQ multiplex PCR, and TCRdb holds only the in-frame ones, with some missing. The sample has about 42,000 clones, about 86% seen once. Specimen: CD4+ or CD8+ T cells sorted from blood, collected in a trial of the OX40 agonist ivuxolimab. These receptors came from an adult with an advanced solid tumor such as melanoma, head and neck, liver or kidney cancer.

The chain employs TRBV5-6 and TRBJ1-1; TRBD1 agrees at 8 bases. The CDR3 covers 14 residues. Trimming at V came to 3 bases and at J to 7 bases, leaving 8 bases not matched to a gene. CDR1 is SGHDT and CDR2 is YYEEEE in the germline V gene. The CDR3 bases are TGTGCCAGCAGCTCCCTGGCAGGGGGCCTTGAAGCTTTCTTT. Amino acids: CASSSLAGGLEAFF.

The V call is TRBV10-2, the J call TRBJ2-7; 8 nucleotides align to TRBD1. The CDR3 is made up of 15 amino acids. The J segment lost 3 bases and the V segment lost 4 bases, leaving 8 bases of the junction unmatched. Germline V gene data show CDR1 as WSHSY and CDR2 as SAAADI. This chain's CDR3 is CASSGVPGQGYEQYV. The CDR3 DNA reads as TGCGCCAGCAGTGGGGTCCCAGGACAGGGCTACGAGCAGTACGTC.

The V call is TRBV28, the J call TRBJ2-3, with 14 positions matching TRBD2. Germline CDR1 is MDHEN and CDR2 is SYDVKM. With V trimmed by 3 bases and J by 3 bases, 17 bases remained unmatched. CDR3 length equals 21 residues. The CDR3 loop is CASSFPPLTSGGAVWTDTQYF. In DNA, the CDR3 is TGTGCCAGCAGTTTCCCCCCTCTGACTAGCGGGGGGGCAGTATGGACAGATACGCAGTATTTT.

This chain connects TRBV7-8 to TRBJ1-1; D gene uncertain. V lost 5 bases to trimming and J lost 2 bases, with 9 bases between them. CDR1 and CDR2 (germline): SGHVS, FQNEAQ. There are 13 residues in the CDR3. In nucleotides, the CDR3 is TGTGCCAGCAGCCCCCGGGGAAACACTGAAGCTTTCTTT. Amino acid sequence: CASSPRGNTEAFF.

This chain uses TRBV4-2 with TRBJ1-4; 7 nucleotides agree with TRBD1. The V segment lost 0 bases and the J segment 6 bases; nucleotides outside the gene matches: 4. The CDR3 consists of 15 residues. Germline-derived CDR1 and CDR2 are LGHNA and YNFKEQ. As DNA, the CDR3 is TGTGCCAGCAGCCAAGATGGAGGGGGCGATGAAAAACTGTTTTTT. Its protein is CASSQDGGGDEKLFF.

The rearrangement joins TRBV30 to TRBJ2-5; D is unresolved. The V end lost 5 bases, the J end lost 5 bases, and 9 bases lay between the germline ends. This CDR3 region has 11 residues. Per germline, CDR1 GTSNPN and CDR2 SVGIG (reference sequence). CDR3 sequence (DNA): TGTGCCTGGCAAAGTGGGGAGACCCAGTACTTC. Amino acids: CAWQSGETQYF.

The gene calls are TRBV27 and TRBJ1-1; a possible D gene is TRBD1 (5 bases). The CDR3 extends over 16 amino acids. V was clipped by 6 bases and J by 1 base, with 18 bases between them. Germline V gene lookup returns CDR1 MNHEY and CDR2 SMNVEV (reference sequence). The CDR3 nucleotides are TGTGCCAGCAGACAGACGTCCGGGACGGAGAACACTGAAGCTTTCTTT. Amino acids: CASRQTSGTENTEAFF.

The chain links TRBV19 to TRBJ2-1, with TRBD2 as a possible D gene (6 bases). The germline V gene encodes CDR1 LNHDA and CDR2 SQIVND (reference sequence). This CDR3 is 15 amino acids long. The V end was cut by 5 bases, the J end by 6 bases, with 17 bases between. CDR3 bases: TGTGCCAGTAGTTGGACTACCCAGACAATCAATGAGCAGTTCTTC. The encoded protein is CASSWTTQTINEQFF.

For the CDR3, the DNA is TGTGCCAGCAGCTTAATTGCAGGGGAATGGACCTACAATGAGCAGTTCTTC. Translated, it gives CASSLIAGEWTYNEQFF. The chain links TRBV7-3 to TRBJ2-1; tentatively, D is TRBD1 (6 bases). The CDR3 spans 17 residues. Germline V gene lookup returns CDR1 SGHTA and CDR2 FQGTGA. The V gene lost 1 base and the J gene lost 2 bases, with 15 bases spanning the gap.

The chain combines TRBV4-1 with TRBJ2-2; 7 bases fit TRBD1. Germline values: CDR1 MGHRA, CDR2 YSYEKL. This CDR3 contains 15 residues. V trimming: 1 base; J trimming: 2 bases; junction bases outside the gene matches: 1. As DNA, the CDR3 is TGCGCCAGCAGCCAAGGACAGGGCAACACCGGGGAGCTGTTTTTT. This gives the protein CASSQGQGNTGELFF.

The chain combines TRBV9 with TRBJ2-1; D gene ambiguous. This CDR3 contains 14 residues. The germline CDR1 and CDR2 sequences are SGDLS and YYNGEE. V was cut by 4 bases and J by 8 bases, with 16 bases left in between. This chain's CDR3 is CASSSFATPDEQFF. For the CDR3, the DNA is TGTGCCAGCAGCTCGTTCGCCACTCCCGATGAGCAGTTCTTC.